The clone carrying this T cell receptor beta chain was counted between two and nine times. Its matching antigen is unknown. This sample was taken from a study of vaccination and CD4 T cells after COVID-19. Study information: In culture, cells were exposed to overlapping spike peptides from SARS-CoV-2, HCoV-NL63, HCoV-OC43 and HCoV-229E.

Treatment noted: roughly 10-day PBMC culture with coronavirus spike peptide pools or control peptides (ViraFEST assay). Under the ViraFEST approach, antigen-specific T cells were expanded with peptide pools and TCRs subsequently sequenced. V lost 1 base and J 0 bases, leaving 3 bases between the germline ends. Germline V lookup: CDR1 SGHNT, CDR2 YENEEA. This CDR3 contains 14 residues. Oncomine TCR Beta short-read sequencing was applied to DNA from cultured CD4+ T cells. Genomic DNA was extracted from cultured CD4+ T cells. TCRdb passed the PCR reads through MiXCR, listing each CDR3 protein once. The sample lists about 14,000 distinct CDR3 sequences, roughly 61% occurring once.

The V gene is TRBV11-3, the J gene TRBJ2-2; D gene unclear. Sequenced material: CD4+ T cells from blood, cultured in vitro. This TCR came from a human donor who had recovered from COVID-19. The CDR3 DNA follows: TGTGCCAGCAGCTTAGTATCGAACACCGGGGAGCTGTTTTTT. It specifies CASSLVSNTGELFF.